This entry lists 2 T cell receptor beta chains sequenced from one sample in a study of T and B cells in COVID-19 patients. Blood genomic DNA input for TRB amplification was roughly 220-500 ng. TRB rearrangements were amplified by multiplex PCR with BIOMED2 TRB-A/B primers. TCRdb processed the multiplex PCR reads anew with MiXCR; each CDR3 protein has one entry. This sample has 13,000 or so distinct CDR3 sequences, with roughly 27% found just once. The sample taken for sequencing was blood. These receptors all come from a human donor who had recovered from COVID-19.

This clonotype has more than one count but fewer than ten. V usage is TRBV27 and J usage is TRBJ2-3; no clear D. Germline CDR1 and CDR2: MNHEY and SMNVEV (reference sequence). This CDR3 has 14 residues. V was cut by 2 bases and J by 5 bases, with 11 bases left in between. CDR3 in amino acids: CASSLGGPLDTQYF. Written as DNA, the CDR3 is TGTGCCAGCAGTTTAGGCGGACCCCTAGATACGCAGTATTTT.

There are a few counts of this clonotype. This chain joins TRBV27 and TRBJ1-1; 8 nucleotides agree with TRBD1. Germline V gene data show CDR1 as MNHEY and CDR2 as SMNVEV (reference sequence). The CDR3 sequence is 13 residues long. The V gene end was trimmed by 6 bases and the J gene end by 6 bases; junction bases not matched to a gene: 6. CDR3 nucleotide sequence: TGTGCCAGCAGACGGGACAGGACTGCTGAAGCTTTCTTT. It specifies CASRRDRTAEAFF.